The 8 T cell receptor beta chains in this list originate from one sample, sequenced in a study of T cells in Graves' hyperthyroidism and ophthalmopathy. Amplification yielded TCR beta CDR3 regions, with RNA transcripts as the source. The TCR CDR3 first-round RT-PCR relied on the HTBI primer set. TCRdb processed the multiplex PCR reads anew with MiXCR; each CDR3 protein has one entry. The table has under 400,000 distinct CDR3 sequences, about 16% seen once. Sequencing was done on a sample of blood. The receptors were sampled from a woman aged 55-69 years with Graves' ophthalmopathy.

This clonotype was observed at least ten times. V and J are TRBV2 and TRBJ2-7; 7 bases line up with TRBD1. Germline V gene sequence: CDR1 SNHLY, CDR2 FYNNEI. V lost 5 bases to trimming and J lost 0 bases; unmatched junction nucleotides: 1. The CDR3 consists of 13 residues. CDR3 DNA: TGTGCCAGCAGTTGGGACAGCTCCTACGAGCAGTACTTC. Its translation: CASSWDSSYEQYF.

This clonotype was detected ten times or more. V and J are TRBV29-1 and TRBJ2-3; maybe TRBD2 (5 bases). Per the germline V gene, CDR1 is SQVTM and CDR2 is ANQGSEA. The CDR3 loop spans 14 amino acids. Between the trimmed V and J ends, which lost 3 bases and 0 bases, there was a span of 10 bases. The CDR3 protein is CSVDGSGSTDTQYF. The CDR3 nucleotides are TGCAGCGTTGACGGCAGCGGTAGCACAGATACGCAGTATTTT.

The table lists this clonotype with a few counts. The chain combines TRBV3-1 with TRBJ1-3; D remains unclear. This CDR3 contains 13 residues. Germline V gene sequence: CDR1 LGHDT, CDR2 YNNKEL (reference sequence). With 8 bases removed from V and 3 bases from J, the gap between germline ends came to 11 bases. The CDR3 DNA reads TGTGCCAGCGGCGCGGGGTATGGAAACACCATATATTTT. It yields the protein CASGAGYGNTIYF.

This clonotype was seen more than once but under ten times. The CDR3 DNA is TGTGCCAGCAGCCAAGTTTTGGGACTAGCATCCGAGCAGTTCTTC. Translated, it gives CASSQVLGLASEQFF. This sequence joins TRBV14 and TRBJ2-1; 9 bases are shared with TRBD2. V lost 1 base, J lost 10 bases, and 8 bases stayed unmatched. CDR3 length: 15 residues. Germline CDR1 and CDR2: SGHDN and FVKESK.

The table lists this clonotype with many counts. The CDR3 nucleotides read TGCGCCAGCAGCTTGGAGGGCAGGGCCAACTATGGCTACACCTTC. Amino acids: CASSLEGRANYGYTF. The chain links TRBV5-1 to TRBJ1-2; maybe TRBD1 (5 bases). The CDR3 runs 15 residues. Between the trimmed V and J ends, which lost 0 bases and 2 bases, there was a span of 11 bases. Germline CDR1 and CDR2: SGHRS and YFSETQ.

This clonotype was observed a handful of times. The V gene is TRBV25-1, the J gene TRBJ2-1, with 7 bases fitting TRBD2. The CDR3 is made up of 15 amino acids. After removal of 4 bases from V and 1 base from J, the junction contained 4 bases not matched to a gene. Germline V CDR1 and CDR2: MGHDK, SYGVNS. Here the CDR3 reads CASSGASGSYNEQFF. In nucleotides, the CDR3 is TGTGCCAGCAGTGGAGCTAGCGGTTCCTACAATGAGCAGTTCTTC.

Many counts were recorded for this clonotype. The chain joins TRBV5-1 to TRBJ2-7; the D is unclear. The CDR3 totals 14 residues. The V end lost 4 bases, the J end lost 2 bases, and 13 bases lay between the germline ends. The germline gives CDR1 SGHRS, CDR2 YFSETQ. The CDR3 loop reads CASSIHHSTYEQYF. CDR3 in DNA: TGCGCCAGCAGCATCCACCATTCTACCTACGAGCAGTACTTC.

This clonotype was observed a few times. The chain combines TRBV28 with TRBJ1-3; 7 bases are shared with TRBD1. The V gene end was trimmed by 6 bases and the J gene end by 4 bases; junction bases not matched to a gene: 18. The CDR3 has 18 residues. Per the germline V gene, CDR1 is MDHEN and CDR2 is SYDVKM. DNA for the CDR3: TGTGCCAGCAGATCTGGTAAAAGGTCCCCGACAGGGGGAAACACCATATATTTT. It specifies CASRSGKRSPTGGNTIYF.